This T cell receptor (beta chain) emerged from a study of control samples from healthy donors and cancer patients. Sequencing used immunoSEQ multiplex PCR; TCRdb keeps in-frame clones, though not all of them. This sample yields some 48,000 clones, of which 85% to 95% are seen a single time; less than 25% belongs to the top ten. The CDR3 totals 15 residues. Germline V lookup: CDR1 SGHNT, CDR2 YYREEE (reference sequence). Unmatched junction bases numbered 7, after V lost 0 bases and J lost 6 bases. The J gene is TRBJ2-5, the V gene TRBV5-4; 8 bases are a match to TRBD1. The sample comprised PBMCs. The sequence was collected from a woman aged 45-60 years with head and neck cancer. The CDR3 bases are TGTGCCAGCAGCTTGGGGACAGGGAAAAAGAAGACCCAGTACTTC. Protein sequence: CASSLGTGKKKTQYF.